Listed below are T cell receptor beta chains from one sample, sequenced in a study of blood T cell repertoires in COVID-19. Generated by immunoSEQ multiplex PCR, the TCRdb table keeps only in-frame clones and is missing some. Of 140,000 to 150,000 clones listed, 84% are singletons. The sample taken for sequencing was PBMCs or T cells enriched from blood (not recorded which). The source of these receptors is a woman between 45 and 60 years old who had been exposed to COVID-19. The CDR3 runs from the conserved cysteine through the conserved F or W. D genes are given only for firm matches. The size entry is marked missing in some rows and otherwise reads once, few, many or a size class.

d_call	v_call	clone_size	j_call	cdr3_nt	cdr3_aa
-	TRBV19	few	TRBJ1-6	TGTGCCAGTAGTCCGGGAAGAGGGGGACAATCACCCCTCCACTTT	CASSPGRGGQSPLHF
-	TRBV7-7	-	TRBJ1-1	TGTGCCAGCAGCCCCCTACGTACTCGGAACACTGAAGCTTTCTTT	CASSPLRTRNTEAFF
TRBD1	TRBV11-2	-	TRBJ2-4	TGTGCCAGCAGCTTACCGGGACAGGGGAGGATCAAGTACTTC	CASSLPGQGRIKYF
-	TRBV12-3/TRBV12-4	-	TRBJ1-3	TGTGCCAGCAGTATATCGACAGGTGCCGCCTTTCATTTT	CASSISTGAAFHF
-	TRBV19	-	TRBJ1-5	TGTGCCAGTAGTATACGGGGGGACATCCCTCAGCCCCAGCATTTT	CASSIRGDIPQPQHF
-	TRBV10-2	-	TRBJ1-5	TGCGCCAGCAGTGAGAACCTGGGACTTGGTAGCAATCAGCCCCAGCATTTT	CASSENLGLGSNQPQHF
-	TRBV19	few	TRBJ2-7	TGTGCCAGTAGCCGAACCGAGCGGGCCCCCTCCTACGAGCAGTACTTC	CASSRTERAPSYEQYF
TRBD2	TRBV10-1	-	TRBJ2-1	TGCGCCAGCAGTGAAGGCGGGGGGGCCCAGGAGCAGTTCTTC	CASSEGGGAQEQFF
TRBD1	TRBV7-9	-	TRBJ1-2	TGTGCCAGCAGCCCAGGACAGGGGGACTATGGCTACACCTTC	CASSPGQGDYGYTF
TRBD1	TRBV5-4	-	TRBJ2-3	TGTGCCAGCAGCGTGGGACAGGGGTATGGCACAGATACGCAGTATTTT	CASSVGQGYGTDTQYF